This T cell receptor beta chain was sequenced for a study of type 1 regulatory T cells. The overall study: An in vitro protocol generated T-allo10, a Tr1-enriched, alloantigen-specific CD4 T cell product.

Findings and limits, study-wide: Tr1 cells had a more restricted TCR repertoire than non-Tr1 cells.

Note on this clonotype: The antigen remains undetermined.

TCRdb itself ran the reads through MiXCR, one entry per CDR3 protein. The sample carries tens of thousands of distinct CDR3 sequences, less than 25% recorded once. The source is a human donor in good health. The source material was cultured type 1 regulatory T (Tr1) cells, either the whole culture or a sorted fraction (not recorded which).

The CDR3 protein is CASSQEIRRWQFF. The CDR3 nucleotides are TGCGCCAGCAGCCAAGAGATTCGGAGGTGGCAGTTCTTC. The chain couples TRBV4-3 to TRBJ2-1, with D maybe TRBD2 (5 bases). The germline V gene has CDR1 LGHNA and CDR2 YSLEER. V lost 0 bases and J 12 bases, leaving 12 bases between the germline ends. The CDR3 covers 13 residues.